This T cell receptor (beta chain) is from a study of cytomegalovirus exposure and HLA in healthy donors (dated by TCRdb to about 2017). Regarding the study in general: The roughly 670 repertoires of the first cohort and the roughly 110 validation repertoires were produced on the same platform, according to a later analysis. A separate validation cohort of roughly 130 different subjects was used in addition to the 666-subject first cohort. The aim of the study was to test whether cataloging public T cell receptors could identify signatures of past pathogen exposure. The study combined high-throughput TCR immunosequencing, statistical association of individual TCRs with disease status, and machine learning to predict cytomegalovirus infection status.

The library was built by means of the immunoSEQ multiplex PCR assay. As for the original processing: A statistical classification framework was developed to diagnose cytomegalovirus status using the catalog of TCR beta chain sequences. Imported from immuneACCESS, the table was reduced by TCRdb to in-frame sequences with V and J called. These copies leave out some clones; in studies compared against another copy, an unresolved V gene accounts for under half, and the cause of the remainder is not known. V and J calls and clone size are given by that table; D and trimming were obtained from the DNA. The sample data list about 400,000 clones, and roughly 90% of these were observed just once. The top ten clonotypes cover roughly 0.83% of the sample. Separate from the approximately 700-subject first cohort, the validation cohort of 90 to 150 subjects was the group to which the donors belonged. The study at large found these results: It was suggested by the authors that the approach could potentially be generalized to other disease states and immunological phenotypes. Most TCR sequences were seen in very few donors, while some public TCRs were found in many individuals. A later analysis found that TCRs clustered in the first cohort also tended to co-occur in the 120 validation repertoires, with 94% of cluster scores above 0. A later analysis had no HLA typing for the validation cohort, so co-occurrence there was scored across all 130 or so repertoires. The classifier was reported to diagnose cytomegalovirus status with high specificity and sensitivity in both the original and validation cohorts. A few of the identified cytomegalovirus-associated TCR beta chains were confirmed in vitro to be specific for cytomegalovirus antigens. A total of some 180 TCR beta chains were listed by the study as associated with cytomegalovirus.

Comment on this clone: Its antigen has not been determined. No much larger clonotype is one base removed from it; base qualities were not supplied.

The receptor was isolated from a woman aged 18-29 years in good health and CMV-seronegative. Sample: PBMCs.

The CDR3 reads as follows: CASSAGTGRFYEQYF. The DNA sequence reads TGTGCCAGTAGTGCCGGGACAGGACGATTCTACGAGCAGTACTTC. The rearrangement joined TRBV19 to TRBJ2-7; TRBD1 agrees with 8 junctional bases. Looking up the germline V gene (reference sequence) yields CDR1 LNHDA and CDR2 SQIVND. The CDR3 holds 15 amino acids from the cysteine to the phenylalanine. Only the CDR3 DNA is retained, 45 bases long and in frame from the first base. V trim: 5 bases; J trim: 3 bases; unmatched bases: 9.